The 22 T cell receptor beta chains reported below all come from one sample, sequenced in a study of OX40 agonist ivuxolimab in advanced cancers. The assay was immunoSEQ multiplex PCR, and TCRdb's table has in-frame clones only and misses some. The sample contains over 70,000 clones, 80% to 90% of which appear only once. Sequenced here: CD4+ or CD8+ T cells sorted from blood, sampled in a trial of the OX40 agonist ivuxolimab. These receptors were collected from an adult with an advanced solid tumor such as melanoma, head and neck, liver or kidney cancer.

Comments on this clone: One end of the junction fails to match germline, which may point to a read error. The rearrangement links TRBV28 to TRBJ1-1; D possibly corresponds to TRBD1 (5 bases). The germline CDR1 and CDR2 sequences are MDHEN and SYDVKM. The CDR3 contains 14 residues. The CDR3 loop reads CARSSGSMNTEAFF. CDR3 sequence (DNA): TGTGCCCGCAGTTCAGGGTCTATGAACACTGAAGCTTTCTTT.

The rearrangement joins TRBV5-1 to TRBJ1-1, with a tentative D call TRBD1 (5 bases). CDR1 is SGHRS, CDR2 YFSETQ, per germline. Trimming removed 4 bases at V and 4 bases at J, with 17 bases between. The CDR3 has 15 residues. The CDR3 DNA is TGCGCCAGCAGCCTGCGGACCTCTGGGGGCACTGAAGCTTTCTTT. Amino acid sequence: CASSLRTSGGTEAFF.

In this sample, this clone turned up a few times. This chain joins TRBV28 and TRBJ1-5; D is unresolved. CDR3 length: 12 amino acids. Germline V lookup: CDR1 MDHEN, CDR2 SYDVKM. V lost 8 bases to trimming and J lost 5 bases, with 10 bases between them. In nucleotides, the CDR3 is TGTGCCAGCCGTATCGGAGATCAGCCCCAGCATTTT. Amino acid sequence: CASRIGDQPQHF.

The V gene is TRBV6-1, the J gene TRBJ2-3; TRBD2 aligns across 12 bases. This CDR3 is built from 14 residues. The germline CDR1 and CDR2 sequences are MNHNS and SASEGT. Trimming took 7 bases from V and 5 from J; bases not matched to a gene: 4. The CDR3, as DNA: TGTGCCAGCACTGGGGGACTAGCGGGAGATACGCAGTATTTT. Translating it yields CASTGGLAGDTQYF.

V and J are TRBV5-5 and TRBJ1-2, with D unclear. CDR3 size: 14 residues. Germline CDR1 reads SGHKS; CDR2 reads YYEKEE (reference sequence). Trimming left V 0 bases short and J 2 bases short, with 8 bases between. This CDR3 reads CASSLDPGNYGYTF. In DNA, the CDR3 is TGTGCCAGCAGCTTGGATCCAGGAAACTATGGCTACACCTTC.

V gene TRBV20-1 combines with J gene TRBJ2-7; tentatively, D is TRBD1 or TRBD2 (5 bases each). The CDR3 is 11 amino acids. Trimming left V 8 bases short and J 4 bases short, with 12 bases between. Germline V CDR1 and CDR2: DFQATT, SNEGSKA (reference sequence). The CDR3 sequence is CSWGSGYEQYF. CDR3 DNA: TGCAGTTGGGGGTCTGGTTACGAGCAGTACTTC.

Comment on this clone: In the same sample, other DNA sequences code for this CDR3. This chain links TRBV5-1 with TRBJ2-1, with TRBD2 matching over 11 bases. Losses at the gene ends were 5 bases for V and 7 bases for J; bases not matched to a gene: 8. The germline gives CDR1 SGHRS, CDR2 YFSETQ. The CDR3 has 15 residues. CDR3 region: CASSPGTSGGNEQFF. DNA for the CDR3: TGCGCCAGCAGTCCTGGGACTAGCGGTGGAAATGAGCAGTTCTTC.

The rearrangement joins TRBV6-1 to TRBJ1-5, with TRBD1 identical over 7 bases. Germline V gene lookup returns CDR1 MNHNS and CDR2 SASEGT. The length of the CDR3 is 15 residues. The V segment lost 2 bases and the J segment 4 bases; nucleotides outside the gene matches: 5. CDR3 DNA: TGTGCCAGCAGTGAATGGGGGACAGAGAATCAGCCCCAGCATTTT. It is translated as CASSEWGTENQPQHF.

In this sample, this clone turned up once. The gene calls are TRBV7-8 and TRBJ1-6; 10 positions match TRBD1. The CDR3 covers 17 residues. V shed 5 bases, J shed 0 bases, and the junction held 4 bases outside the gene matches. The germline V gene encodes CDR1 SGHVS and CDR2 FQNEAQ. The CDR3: CASSAGQGSSYNSPLHF. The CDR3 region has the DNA TGTGCCAGCAGCGCGGGACAGGGGAGCTCCTATAATTCACCCCTCCACTTT. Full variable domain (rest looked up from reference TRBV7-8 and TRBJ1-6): GAGVSQSPRYKVAKRGQDVALRCDPISGHVSLFWYQQALGQGPEFLTYFQNEAQLDKSGLPSDRFFAERPEGSVSTLKIQRTQQEDSAVYLCASSAGQGSSYNSPLHFGNGTRLTVT.

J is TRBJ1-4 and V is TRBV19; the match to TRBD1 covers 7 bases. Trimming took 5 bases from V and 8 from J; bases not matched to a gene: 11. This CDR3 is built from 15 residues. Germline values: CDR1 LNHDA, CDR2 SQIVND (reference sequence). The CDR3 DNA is TGTGCCAGTAGTGTGAGTAGGACAGGCGGCGAAAAACTGTTTTTT. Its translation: CASSVSRTGGEKLFF.

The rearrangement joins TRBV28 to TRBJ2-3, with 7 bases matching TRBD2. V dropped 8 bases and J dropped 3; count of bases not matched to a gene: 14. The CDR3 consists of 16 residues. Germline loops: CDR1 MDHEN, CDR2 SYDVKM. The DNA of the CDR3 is TGTGCCAGCCGTTACAGCCTAGCGGCTTGGACAGATACGCAGTATTTT. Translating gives CASRYSLAAWTDTQYF.

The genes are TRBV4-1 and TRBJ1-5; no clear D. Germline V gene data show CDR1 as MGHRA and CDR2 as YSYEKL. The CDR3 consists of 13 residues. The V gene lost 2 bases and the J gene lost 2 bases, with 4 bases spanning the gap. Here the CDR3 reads CASSQRGNQPQHF. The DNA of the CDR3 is TGCGCCAGCAGCCAACGGGGCAATCAGCCCCAGCATTTT.

The DNA for the CDR3 is TGTGCCAGCAGTAAGCATAGGAGGGCTTTCTTT. This sequence encodes CASSKHRRAFF. The rearrangement joins TRBV28 to TRBJ1-1; the D is unclear. The CDR3 is 11 residues long. CDR1 is MDHEN, CDR2 SYDVKM, per germline. V lost 5 bases and J 11 bases, leaving 12 bases between the germline ends.

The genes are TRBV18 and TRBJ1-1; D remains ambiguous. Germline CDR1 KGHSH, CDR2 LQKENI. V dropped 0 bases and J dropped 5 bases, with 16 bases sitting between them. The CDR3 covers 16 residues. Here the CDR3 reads CASSPPSRGRGTEAFF. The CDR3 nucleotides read TGTGCCAGCTCACCACCGTCCCGAGGGCGAGGGACTGAAGCTTTCTTT.

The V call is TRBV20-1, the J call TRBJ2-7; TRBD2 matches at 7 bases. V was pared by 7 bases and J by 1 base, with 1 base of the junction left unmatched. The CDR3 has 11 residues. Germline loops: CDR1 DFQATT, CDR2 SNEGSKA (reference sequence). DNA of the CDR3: TGCAGTGTGGGGGGGTCCTACGAGCAGTACTTC. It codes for CSVGGSYEQYF.

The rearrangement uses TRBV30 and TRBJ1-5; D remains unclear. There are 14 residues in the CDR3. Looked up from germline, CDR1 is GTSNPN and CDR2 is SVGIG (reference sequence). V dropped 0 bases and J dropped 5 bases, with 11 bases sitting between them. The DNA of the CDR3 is TGTGCCTGGAGTGTACGGGGAATTGATCAGCCCCAGCATTTT. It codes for CAWSVRGIDQPQHF.

The CDR3 DNA sequence: TGTGCCAGCAGCCAGCCGGGACAGGGGGCACATACGCAGTATTTT. Protein product: CASSQPGQGAHTQYF. The gene calls are TRBV4-2 and TRBJ2-3; TRBD1 matches 12 bases. Germline V lookup: CDR1 LGHNA, CDR2 YNFKEQ. Trimming at V came to 3 bases and at J to 7 bases, leaving 5 bases not matched to a gene. The CDR3 is 15 amino acids.

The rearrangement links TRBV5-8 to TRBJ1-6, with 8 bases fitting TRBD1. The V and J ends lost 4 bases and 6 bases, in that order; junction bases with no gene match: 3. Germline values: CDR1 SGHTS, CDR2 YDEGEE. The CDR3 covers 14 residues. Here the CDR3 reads CASSPDRGNSPLHF. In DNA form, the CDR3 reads TGTGCCAGCAGCCCCGACAGGGGTAATTCACCCCTCCACTTT.

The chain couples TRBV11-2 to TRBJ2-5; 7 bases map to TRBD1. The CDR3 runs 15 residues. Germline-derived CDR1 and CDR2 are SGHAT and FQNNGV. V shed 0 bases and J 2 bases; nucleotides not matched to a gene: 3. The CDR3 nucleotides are TGTGCCAGCAGCTTAGACGGGACAGAACAAGAGACCCAGTACTTC. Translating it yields CASSLDGTEQETQYF.

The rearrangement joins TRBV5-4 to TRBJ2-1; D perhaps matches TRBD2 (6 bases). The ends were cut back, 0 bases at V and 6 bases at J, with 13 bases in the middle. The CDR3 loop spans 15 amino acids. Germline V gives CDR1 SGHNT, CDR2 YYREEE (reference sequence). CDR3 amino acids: CASSLAGGAGNEQFF. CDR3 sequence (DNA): TGTGCCAGCAGCTTGGCCGGTGGAGCGGGCAATGAGCAGTTCTTC.

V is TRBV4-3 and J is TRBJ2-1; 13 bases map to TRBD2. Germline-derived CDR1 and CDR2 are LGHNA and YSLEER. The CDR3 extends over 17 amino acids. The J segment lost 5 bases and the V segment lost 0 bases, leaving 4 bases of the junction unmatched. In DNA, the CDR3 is TGCGCCAGCAGCCAAGAAATGGGACTAGCGGGGAACAATGAGCAGTTCTTC. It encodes CASSQEMGLAGNNEQFF.

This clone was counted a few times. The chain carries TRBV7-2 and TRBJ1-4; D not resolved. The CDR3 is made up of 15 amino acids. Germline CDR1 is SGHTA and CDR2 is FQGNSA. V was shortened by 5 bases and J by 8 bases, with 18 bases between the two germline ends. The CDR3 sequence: CASSPDFRVREKLFF. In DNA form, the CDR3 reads TGTGCCAGCAGCCCGGATTTTAGGGTTCGGGAAAAACTGTTTTTT.